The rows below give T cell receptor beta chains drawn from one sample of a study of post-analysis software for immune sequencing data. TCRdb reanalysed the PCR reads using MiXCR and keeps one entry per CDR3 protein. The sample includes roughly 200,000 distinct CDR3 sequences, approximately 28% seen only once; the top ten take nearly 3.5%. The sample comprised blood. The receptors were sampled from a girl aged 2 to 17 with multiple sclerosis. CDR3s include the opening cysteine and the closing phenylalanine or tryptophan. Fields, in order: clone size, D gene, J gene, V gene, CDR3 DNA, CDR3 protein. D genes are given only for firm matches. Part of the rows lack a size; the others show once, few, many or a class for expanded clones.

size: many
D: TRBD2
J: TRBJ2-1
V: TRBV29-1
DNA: TGCAGCGTTGAAGAGCCTAGCGGGATCTCAACCTACAATGAGCAGTTCTTC
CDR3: CSVEEPSGISTYNEQFF

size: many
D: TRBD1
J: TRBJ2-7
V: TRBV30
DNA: TGTGCCTGGAGGACAGGGGCCGAGCAGTACTTC
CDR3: CAWRTGAEQYF

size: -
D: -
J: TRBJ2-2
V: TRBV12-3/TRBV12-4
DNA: TGTGCCAGCAGTTTAGCGAGACGTCTTAACACCGGGGAGCTGTTTTTT
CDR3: CASSLARRLNTGELFF

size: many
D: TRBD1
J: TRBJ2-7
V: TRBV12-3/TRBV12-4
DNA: TGTGCCAGCAGTTTATTGACAGGGCCCTACGAGCAGTACTTC
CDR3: CASSLLTGPYEQYF

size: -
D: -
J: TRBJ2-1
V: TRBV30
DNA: TGTGCCTGGAGTATGGAGGAGGAACAGTTCTTC
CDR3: CAWSMEEEQFF

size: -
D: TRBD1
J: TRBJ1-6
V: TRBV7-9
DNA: TGTGCCAGCGGCCCCCAGGGGGGTTTTGCTCCCCTCCACTTT
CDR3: CASGPQGGFAPLHF

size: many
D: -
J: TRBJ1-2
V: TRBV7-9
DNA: TGTGCCAGCAGCTTAGGCGCATTACATGGCTACACCTTC
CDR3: CASSLGALHGYTF

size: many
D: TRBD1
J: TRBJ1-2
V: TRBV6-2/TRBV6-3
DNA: TGTGCCAGCAGTTCTCGGACAGGGGACGTTGACTATGGCTACACCTTC
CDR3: CASSSRTGDVDYGYTF

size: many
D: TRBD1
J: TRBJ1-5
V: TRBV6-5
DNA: TGTGCCAGCAGCCCGGACAGGTTTCAGCCCCAGCATTTT
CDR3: CASSPDRFQPQHF

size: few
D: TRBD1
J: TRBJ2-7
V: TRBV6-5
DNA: TGTGCCAGCAGTTACTCTCCAGGGGGCTACGAGCAGTACTTC
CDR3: CASSYSPGGYEQYF

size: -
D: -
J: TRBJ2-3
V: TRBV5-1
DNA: TGCGCCAGCAAAACAGGGCCCCTCACAGATACGCAGTATTTT
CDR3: CASKTGPLTDTQYF

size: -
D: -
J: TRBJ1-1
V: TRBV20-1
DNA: TGCAGTGCTAGGGAGGACCTGAACACTGAAGCTTTCTTT
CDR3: CSAREDLNTEAFF

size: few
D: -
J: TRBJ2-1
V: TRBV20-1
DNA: TGCAGTGCTCGTCCCTCCTACAATGAGCAGTTCTTC
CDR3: CSARPSYNEQFF

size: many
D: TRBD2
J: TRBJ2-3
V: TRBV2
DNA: TGTGCCAGCAGAACCAGAGCGGGGCCGGTCACAGATACGCAGTATTTT
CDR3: CASRTRAGPVTDTQYF

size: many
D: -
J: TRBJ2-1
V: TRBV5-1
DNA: TGCGCCAGCAGCTTCGCGACGGATTTCCATGAGCAGTTCTTC
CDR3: CASSFATDFHEQFF

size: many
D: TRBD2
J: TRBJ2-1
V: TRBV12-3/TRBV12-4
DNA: TGTGCCAGCAGTTTAGCGCTAGCGGGAGGGGCGGATGAGCAGTTCTTC
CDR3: CASSLALAGGADEQFF

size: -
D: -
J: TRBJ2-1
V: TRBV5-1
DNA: TGCGCCAGCAGCTTGGTGGGCAGTAGCTCCTACAATGAGCAGTTCTTC
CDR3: CASSLVGSSSYNEQFF

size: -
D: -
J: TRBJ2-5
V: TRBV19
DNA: TGTGCCAGTAGTATAGGTGCTCGAGAGACCCAGTACTTC
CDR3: CASSIGARETQYF

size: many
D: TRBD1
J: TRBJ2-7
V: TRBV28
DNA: TGTGCCAGCAGTTCCCCGGGACAGTCCTACGAGCAGTACTTC
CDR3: CASSSPGQSYEQYF

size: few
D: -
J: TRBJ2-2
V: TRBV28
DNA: TGTGCCAGCAGTTCGGGGCAGGGGACCGGGGAGCTGTTTTTT
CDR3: CASSSGQGTGELFF

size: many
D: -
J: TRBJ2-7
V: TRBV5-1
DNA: TGCGCCAGCAGCCCGAATGCAGGGAGCTCCTACGAGCAGTACTTC
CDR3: CASSPNAGSSYEQYF

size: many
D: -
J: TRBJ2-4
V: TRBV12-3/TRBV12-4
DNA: TGTGCCAGCACCCTGTCGTGGGATAGCGGCAAAAACATTCAGTACTTC
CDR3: CASTLSWDSGKNIQYF

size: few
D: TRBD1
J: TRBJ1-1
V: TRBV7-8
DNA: TGTGCCAGCAGCTTAATAGAGGGGGCCCTTCTGGATGAAGCTTTCTTT
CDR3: CASSLIEGALLDEAFF

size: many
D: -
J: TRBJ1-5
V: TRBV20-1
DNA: TGCAGTGCTAGAGGTTGGGACGCCAATCAGCCCCAGCATTTT
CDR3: CSARGWDANQPQHF

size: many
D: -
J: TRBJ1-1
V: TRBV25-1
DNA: TGTGCCAGCAGTGAATCGGCAGGGCTGGGGACTGAAGCTTTCTTT
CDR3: CASSESAGLGTEAFF

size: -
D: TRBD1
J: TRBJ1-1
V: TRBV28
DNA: TGTGCCAGCAGTCCATGGACAGGCGAAGCTTTCTTT
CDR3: CASSPWTGEAFF

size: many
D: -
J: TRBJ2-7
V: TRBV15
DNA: TGTGCCACCAGCAGAGACCAGCGGGCTGAGCAGTACTTC
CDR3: CATSRDQRAEQYF

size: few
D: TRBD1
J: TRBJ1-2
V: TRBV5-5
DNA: TGTGCCAGCAGCCTCGGACAGGGGACATATGGCTACACCTTC
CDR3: CASSLGQGTYGYTF

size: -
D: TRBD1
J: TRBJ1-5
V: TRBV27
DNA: TGTGCCAGCACCCCACAGGGGCCGGTCGCCAATCAGCCCCAGCATTTT
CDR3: CASTPQGPVANQPQHF

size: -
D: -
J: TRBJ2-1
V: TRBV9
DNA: TGTGCCAGCAGCGTTGGGGGGGGGCTAAAGGAGCAGTTCTTC
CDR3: CASSVGGGLKEQFF

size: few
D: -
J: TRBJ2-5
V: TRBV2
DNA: TGTGCCAGCAGAACAGGGAGGGGGGAGACCCAGTACTTC
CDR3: CASRTGRGETQYF

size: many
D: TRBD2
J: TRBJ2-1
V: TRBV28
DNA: TGTGCCAGCAGCCCGGGACTATTCAATGAGCAGTTCTTC
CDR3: CASSPGLFNEQFF

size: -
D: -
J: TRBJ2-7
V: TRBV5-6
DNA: TGTGCCAGCAGCGAGGGAGCCGAAGCGCAGTACTTC
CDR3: CASSEGAEAQYF

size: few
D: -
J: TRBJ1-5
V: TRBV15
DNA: TGTGCCACCAGCAGGAATGACAGCGCCGATCAGCCCCAGCATTTT
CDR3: CATSRNDSADQPQHF

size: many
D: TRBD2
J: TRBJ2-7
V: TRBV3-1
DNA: TGTGCCAGCAGGTCGGGAGGACTGCAGTACTTC
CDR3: CASRSGGLQYF